This T cell receptor beta chain was profiled in a study of glioma-infiltrating T cells after dendritic cell vaccination. Study at large: The vaccine used monocyte-derived dendritic cells pulsed overnight with autologous tumor lysate. Study findings and constraints: Complete blood and tumor specimen sets were limited to few patients.

Selection required adequate fresh-frozen tumor tissue plus more than two years' survival data. None of the glioblastoma patients had an isocitrate dehydrogenase mutation. With 2 bases clipped from V and 1 base from J, the junction kept 7 bases outside the gene matches. This CDR3 is built from 17 residues. This clone has a single count. Its cognate antigen is unknown. Sequenced by immunoSEQ multiplex PCR; TCRdb stores in-frame clones only, minus some. The sample has some 100,000 clones; approximately 81% are singletons. The sequence was obtained from a human donor with glioblastoma. This specimen consisted of blood, obtained before dendritic cell vaccination. The V and J genes are TRBV5-7 and TRBJ2-1; 9 positions agree with TRBD2. Being an ORF, TRBV5-7 has a function that is uncertain. The CDR3 spells CASSLGKTSGSYNEQFF. Written as DNA, the CDR3 is TGTGCCAGCAGCTTAGGCAAGACTAGCGGATCCTACAATGAGCAGTTCTTC.